These 32 T cell receptor beta chains share one sample of origin, sequenced in a study of T cells in Graves' hyperthyroidism and ophthalmopathy. TCR beta CDR3 sequences were amplified from RNA transcripts. The primer set for the first-round RT-PCR of the TCR CDR3 was HTBI. MiXCR was run by TCRdb on the multiplex PCR reads, yielding one entry per CDR3 protein. The sample shows a few hundred thousand distinct CDR3 sequences, roughly 16% of them seen only once. The specimen was blood. The source is a woman aged 40-49 years with Graves' ophthalmopathy.

This clonotype was counted ten times or more. The V and J genes are TRBV27 and TRBJ1-1; 10 bases match TRBD1. This CDR3 comprises 14 residues. Trimming removed 5 bases from V and 5 bases from J; junction bases left unmatched: 5. Germline loops: CDR1 MNHEY, CDR2 SMNVEV (reference sequence). CDR3 sequence reads: CASSPGDRGTEAFF. CDR3 nucleotides: TGTGCCAGCAGTCCGGGGGACAGGGGAACTGAAGCTTTCTTT.

A few counts support this clonotype. The chain links TRBV7-2 to TRBJ2-1, with D hard to call. Germline CDR1 is SGHTA and CDR2 is FQGNSA. The CDR3 has 12 residues. Trimming removed 6 bases from V and 6 bases from J, with 9 bases in between. CDR3 amino acids: CASSWASNEQFF. The CDR3 coding sequence is TGTGCCAGCAGTTGGGCTAGCAATGAGCAGTTCTTC.

This clonotype has a count of ten or more. The chain employs TRBV2 and TRBJ2-3; D unresolved. The length of the CDR3 is 13 residues. Looked up from germline, CDR1 is SNHLY and CDR2 is FYNNEI. V was shortened by 5 bases and J by 9 bases, with 15 bases between the two germline ends. The CDR3: CASSSVWTGTQYF. The CDR3 DNA reads TGTGCCAGCAGTAGCGTCTGGACCGGCACGCAGTATTTT.

With regard to this clonotype: A read error may explain this, as a much larger clone is one base away. The chain combines TRBV2 with TRBJ1-2, with D possibly TRBD1 on 6 matching bases. The CDR3 length is 13 residues. Germline CDR1 is SNHLY and CDR2 is FYNNEI. The CDR3 coding sequence is TGTGCCAGCAAATGGGGGCAGGGCTATGGCTACATCTTC. The encoded protein is CASKWGQGYGYIF.

This clonotype was counted only a few times. The V and J genes are TRBV19 and TRBJ1-5; 10 bases are a match to TRBD1. CDR3 size: 15 residues. Germline assignment: CDR1 LNHDA and CDR2 SQIVND (reference sequence). The J segment lost 7 bases and the V segment lost 4 bases, leaving 7 bases of the junction unmatched. The CDR3: CASSKGQGGWQPQHF. Here the CDR3 DNA reads TGTGCCAGTAGTAAAGGACAGGGGGGATGGCAGCCCCAGCATTTT.

In this sample, this clonotype turned up a few times. The chain joins TRBV6-2 or TRBV6-3 to TRBJ1-2, with a possible D match to TRBD1 (6 bases). Trimming removed 6 bases from V and 8 bases from J, with 16 bases in between. Looked up from germline, CDR1 is MNHEY and CDR2 is SVGEGT. CDR3 size: 13 residues. CDR3 sequence: CASSFKGGSGYTF. CDR3 sequence (DNA): TGTGCCAGCAGCTTCAAAGGGGGTTCGGGCTACACCTTC.

This clonotype was recorded a few times. The rearrangement uses TRBV4-1 and TRBJ1-1, with no clear D. Trimming shortened V by 4 bases and J by 0 bases, and 15 bases separated the two germline ends. The CDR3 runs 16 residues. The germline CDR1 and CDR2 sequences are MGHRA and YSYEKL. The CDR3 region has the DNA TGCGCCAGCAGCCGCCCCGGAGGCAGGATGAACACTGAAGCTTTCTTT. Encoded protein: CASSRPGGRMNTEAFF.

The chain uses TRBV5-1 and TRBJ2-3; weak D call: TRBD1 (6 bases). The ends were cut back, 2 bases at V and 0 bases at J, with 13 bases in the middle. CDR1 and CDR2 (germline): SGHRS, YFSETQ. There are 16 residues in the CDR3. The CDR3 loop reads CASSLRGDTSTDTQYF. The CDR3 nucleotides read TGCGCCAGCAGCTTAAGAGGGGACACTAGCACAGATACGCAGTATTTT. Variable domain in full (rest from reference TRBV5-1 and TRBJ2-3): KAGVTQTPRYLIKTRGQQVTLSCSPISGHRSVSWYQQTPGQGLQFLFEYFSETQRNKGNFPGRFSGRQFSNSRSEMNVSTLELGDSALYLCASSLRGDTSTDTQYFGPGTRLTVL.

In this sample, this clonotype turned up a few times. The rearrangement uses TRBV6-1 and TRBJ1-6; a possible D gene is TRBD1 (6 bases). CDR3 length: 15 residues. Germline V gene sequence: CDR1 MNHNS, CDR2 SASEGT. Trimming removed 6 bases at V and 7 bases at J, with 16 bases between. The CDR3 reads CASRPGVGVNSPLHF. The CDR3 DNA reads TGTGCCAGCAGGCCAGGGGTCGGGGTAAATTCACCCCTCCACTTT.

The V and J genes are TRBV11-1 and TRBJ2-7; 8 bases agree with TRBD2. Per germline, CDR1 SGHAT and CDR2 FQDESV (reference sequence). The CDR3 has 15 residues. V gave up 5 bases and J gave up 3 bases; unmatched junction bases: 9. The CDR3 sequence: CASSQVAGNLYEQYF. As DNA, the CDR3 is TGTGCCAGCAGCCAAGTAGCGGGGAACCTCTACGAGCAGTACTTC.

This clonotype was counted ten times or more. The V call is TRBV2, the J call TRBJ2-5; no clear D. V was clipped by 10 bases and J by 1 base, with 19 bases between them. This CDR3 is 15 amino acids long. In germline, CDR1 is SNHLY, CDR2 FYNNEI. CDR3: CATSLRALTQETQYF. The CDR3 coding sequence is TGTGCCACCTCTCTCCGGGCCCTCACCCAAGAGACCCAGTACTTC.

This clonotype was recorded once. This rearrangement joins TRBV11-2 to TRBJ1-2; unclear D gene. The CDR3 runs to 15 residues. Germline V CDR1 and CDR2: SGHAT, FQNNGV. The V end lost 3 bases, the J end lost 5 bases, and 16 bases lay between the germline ends. CDR3 coding DNA: TGTGCCAGCAGCTTGGGCGACGGAGGATGGTATGGCTACACCTTC. Protein product: CASSLGDGGWYGYTF.

This clonotype showed up just a few times. The chain employs TRBV9 and TRBJ2-1; unclear D gene. The CDR3 spans 16 residues. Trimming took 3 bases from V and 5 from J, leaving 18 bases between them. In germline, CDR1 is SGDLS, CDR2 YYNGEE. This CDR3 is CASSAAPSPDNNEQFF. CDR3 DNA: TGTGCCAGCAGCGCAGCCCCTTCCCCTGATAACAATGAGCAGTTCTTC.

Note on this clonotype: One base away lies a much larger clone, so this may be a sequencing read error. The CDR3 loop reads CASSLGGQTYNEQYF. The CDR3 region has the DNA TGTGCCAGCAGCTTAGGGGGACAAACCTACAATGAGCAGTACTTC. This sequence joins TRBV11-3 and TRBJ2-1; D possibly corresponds to TRBD1 (6 bases). The end of the DNA aligns better with TRBJ2-7, so the J call may be wrong. From germline, CDR1 is SGHNT and CDR2 YENEEA. CDR3 length equals 15 residues.

This clonotype was detected ten times or more. The chain recombines TRBV11-2 with TRBJ2-3, with no clear D. Trimming cost V 4 bases and J 0 bases, with 14 bases left between them. The CDR3 extends over 16 amino acids. CDR1 and CDR2 from the germline V gene are SGHAT and FQNNGV. CDR3 in DNA: TGTGCCAGCAGCTCCTCGATGGTGGCTAGCACAGATACGCAGTATTTT. Its translation is CASSSSMVASTDTQYF.

V and J are TRBV7-6 and TRBJ2-3; 8 positions match TRBD2. Germline V gene lookup returns CDR1 SGHVS and CDR2 FNYEAQ. V shed 5 bases, J shed 10 bases, and the junction held 14 bases outside the gene matches. The CDR3 contains 15 residues. DNA of the CDR3: TGTGCCAGCAGCCCCGGACCCGCGGGGGGCGAGGCGCAGTATTTT. This gives the protein CASSPGPAGGEAQYF.

The genes are TRBV6-1 and TRBJ1-5, with D possibly being TRBD1 (6 bases). Germline loops: CDR1 MNHNS, CDR2 SASEGT. The CDR3 is 15 amino acids. Between the trimmed V and J ends, which lost 10 bases and 5 bases, there was a span of 21 bases. The CDR3 nucleotides are TGTGCCACTCGGAGTTGGGGGGGCGATCATCAGCCCCAGCATTTT. It specifies CATRSWGGDHQPQHF.

Regarding this clonotype: This may be a read error, as it is one base from a much larger clone. The genes are TRBV20-1 and TRBJ2-3, with D perhaps given as TRBD1 or TRBD2 (7 bases each). The CDR3 runs 13 residues. V shed 7 bases and J shed 8 bases, with 19 bases lying between them. The V gene's germline CDR1 is DFQATT and CDR2 SNEGSKA (reference sequence). CDR3 coding DNA: TGCAGTGTTTACTTGGGACAGCGGGGTACGCAGTATTTT. Amino acid sequence: CSVYLGQRGTQYF.

This clonotype was detected ten times or more. The CDR3 sequence: CASSLARVVGTEAFF. In nucleotides, the CDR3 is TGTGCCAGCAGCTTGGCCCGGGTAGTCGGCACTGAAGCTTTCTTT. The genes are TRBV11-1 and TRBJ1-1; D unresolved. With 3 bases removed from V and 4 bases from J, the gap between germline ends came to 15 bases. This CDR3 contains 15 residues. Germline V lookup: CDR1 SGHAT, CDR2 FQDESV (reference sequence). The full variable domain, completed using reference TRBV11-1 and TRBJ1-1, is EAEVAQSPRYKITEKSQAVAFWCDPISGHATLYWYRQILGQGPELLVQFQDESVVDDSQLPKDRFSAERLKGVDSTLKIQPAELGDSAMYLCASSLARVVGTEAFFGQGTRLTVV.

This clonotype was seen a few times. This sequence joins TRBV12-3 or TRBV12-4 and TRBJ2-2; D may correspond to TRBD1 or TRBD2 (6 bases each). The CDR3 totals 14 residues. The germline V and J ends were trimmed by 5 bases and 5 bases, with 12 bases remaining between them. Here the CDR3 DNA reads TGTGCCAGCAGTCATGGAGGGGGAACCGGGGAGCTGTTTTTT. It encodes CASSHGGGTGELFF.

This clonotype was picked up a small number of times. The chain employs TRBV3-1 and TRBJ2-1; the D gene is possibly TRBD2 (7 bases). Between the trimmed V and J ends, which lost 2 bases and 8 bases, there was a span of 22 bases. The CDR3 has 17 residues. The germline CDR1 and CDR2 sequences are LGHDT and YNNKEL (reference sequence). The CDR3 sequence: CASSQLARGRGSDEQFF. The DNA of the CDR3 is TGTGCCAGCAGCCAACTTGCTAGGGGGAGGGGTAGCGATGAGCAGTTCTTC.

At least ten counts were recorded for this clonotype. The rearrangement links TRBV20-1 to TRBJ2-5; a possible D gene is TRBD2 (7 bases). The CDR3 is 13 residues long. The germline V and J ends were trimmed by 1 base and 7 bases, with 13 bases remaining between them. Looked up from germline, CDR1 is DFQATT and CDR2 is SNEGSKA (reference sequence). The CDR3 DNA reads TGCAGTGCTAGAGCAGGGGCTAGCGGGACCCAGTACTTC. Encoded protein: CSARAGASGTQYF.

This clonotype has at least ten counts. In DNA, the CDR3 is TGTGCCAGCAGTTTTCGGCAGGGAGGCACCGGGGAGCTGTTTTTT. It specifies CASSFRQGGTGELFF. The chain couples TRBV11-3 to TRBJ2-2, with a tentative D call TRBD2 (6 bases). The CDR3 is 15 amino acids. The V and J ends lost 6 bases and 4 bases respectively, with 15 bases between them. CDR1 SGHNT and CDR2 YENEEA come from the germline V gene.

This clonotype was recorded many times. This chain connects TRBV11-2 to TRBJ1-6; D is uncertain. Trimming removed 2 bases from V and 7 bases from J, with 9 bases in between. The CDR3 contains 14 residues. The germline CDR1 and CDR2 sequences are SGHAT and FQNNGV. Here the CDR3 reads CASSLLQRNSPLHF. CDR3 DNA sequence: TGTGCCAGCAGCTTACTGCAAAGGAATTCACCCCTCCACTTT. The full variable domain, rest sourced from reference TRBV11-2 and TRBJ1-6, is EAGVAQSPRYKIIEKRQSVAFWCNPISGHATLYWYQQILGQGPKLLIQFQNNGVVDDSQLPKDRFSAERLKGVDSTLKIQPAKLEDSAVYLCASSLLQRNSPLHFGNGTRLTVT.

This clonotype came up many times. J is TRBJ2-1 and V is TRBV2, with D hard to call. Trimming removed 2 bases from V and 8 bases from J, with 13 bases in between. Germline-derived CDR1 and CDR2 are SNHLY and FYNNEI. The CDR3 has 14 residues. The CDR3 sequence: CASSELAPADEQFF. DNA of the CDR3: TGTGCCAGCAGTGAATTAGCACCTGCCGATGAGCAGTTCTTC.

The chain has TRBV29-1 and TRBJ2-5, with 11 bases identical to TRBD2. The germline CDR1 and CDR2 sequences are SQVTM and ANQGSEA. The length of the CDR3 is 13 residues. With 2 bases clipped from V and 10 bases from J, the junction kept 6 bases outside the gene matches. CDR3 sequence (DNA): TGCAGCGTTGAACCCGGACTAGCGGGCCTCCAGTACTTC. It codes for CSVEPGLAGLQYF.

The V and J genes are TRBV5-1 and TRBJ2-3; no clear D gene. Looked up from germline, CDR1 is SGHRS and CDR2 is YFSETQ. The V and J ends lost 0 bases and 2 bases respectively, with 10 bases between them. The CDR3 length is 15 residues. The chain's CDR3 is CASSLVSLPTDTQYF. The CDR3 DNA reads as TGCGCCAGCAGCTTGGTCTCTCTACCCACAGATACGCAGTATTTT.

In its sample, this clonotype was seen many times. This chain connects TRBV11-2 to TRBJ2-1; TRBD2 aligns across 9 bases. Germline values: CDR1 SGHAT, CDR2 FQNNGV. This CDR3 contains 15 residues. Trimming at V came to 8 bases and at J to 0 bases, leaving 5 bases not matched to a gene. Here the CDR3 reads CASVDSGSSYNEQFF. CDR3 nucleotides: TGTGCCAGCGTCGATAGCGGGAGCTCCTACAATGAGCAGTTCTTC.

This clonotype was counted many times. The chain recombines TRBV27 with TRBJ2-3; D not certain. The ends were cut back, 1 base at V and 2 bases at J, with 10 bases in the middle. Germline V CDR1 and CDR2: MNHEY, SMNVEV (reference sequence). CDR3 length: 15 residues. CDR3 sequence: CASSLWAEPTDTQYF. CDR3 nucleotides: TGTGCCAGCAGTTTATGGGCAGAACCCACAGATACGCAGTATTTT.

This clonotype was picked up a small number of times. V gene TRBV6-1 combines with J gene TRBJ1-2; 8 nucleotides align to TRBD1. CDR1 is MNHNS, CDR2 SASEGT, per germline. The CDR3 is 14 amino acids. With V trimmed by 11 bases and J by 4 bases, 12 bases remained unmatched. Written as DNA, the CDR3 is TGTGCCGTTACCCGGACAGGGACCACCTATGGCTACACCTTC. Its protein product is CAVTRTGTTYGYTF.

This clonotype was seen more than once but under ten times. The chain links TRBV29-1 to TRBJ2-7; D unclear. V lost 7 bases and J lost 1, with 14 bases in between. Germline V lookup: CDR1 SQVTM, CDR2 ANQGSEA. This CDR3 has 13 amino acids. The CDR3 region is CSAALGLSYEQYF. The CDR3 DNA follows: TGCAGCGCCGCCCTTGGGTTATCCTACGAGCAGTACTTC.

Ten or more counts support this clonotype. The chain joins TRBV28 to TRBJ2-1; D possibly corresponds to TRBD2 (7 bases). CDR3 length: 16 residues. Trimming pared 2 bases from V and 5 bases from J, leaving 16 bases between. Germline lookup yields CDR1 MDHEN and CDR2 SYDVKM. The CDR3 DNA is TGTGCCAGCAGTTTAGGAGGGGGGGGCAGAGACAATGAGCAGTTCTTC. Protein product: CASSLGGGGRDNEQFF. The full variable domain, completed using reference TRBV28 and TRBJ2-1, is DVKVTQSSRYLVKRTGEKVFLECVQDMDHENMFWYRQDPGLGLRLIYFSYDVKMKEKGDIPEGYSVSREKKERFSLILESASTNQTSMYLCASSLGGGGRDNEQFFGPGTRLTVL.